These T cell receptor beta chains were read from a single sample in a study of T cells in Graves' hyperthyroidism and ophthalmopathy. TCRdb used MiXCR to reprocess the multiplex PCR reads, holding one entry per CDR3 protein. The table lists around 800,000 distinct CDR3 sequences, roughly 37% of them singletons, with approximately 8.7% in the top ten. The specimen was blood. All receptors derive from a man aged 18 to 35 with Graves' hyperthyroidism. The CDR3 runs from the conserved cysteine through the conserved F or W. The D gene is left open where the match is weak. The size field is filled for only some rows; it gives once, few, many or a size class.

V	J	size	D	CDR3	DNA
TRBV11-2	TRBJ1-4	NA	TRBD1	CASSLDQKDRTGEKLFF	TGTGCCAGCAGCTTAGATCAAAAGGACAGGACGGGGGAAAAACTGTTTTTT
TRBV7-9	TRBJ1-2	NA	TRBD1	CASRDRDGYGYTF	TGTGCCAGCAGGGACAGGGATGGATATGGCTACACCTTC
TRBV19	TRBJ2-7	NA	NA	CASSIASGYEQYF	TGTGCCAGTAGTATAGCCAGCGGCTACGAGCAGTACTTC
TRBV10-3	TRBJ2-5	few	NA	CAISEDSEAETQYF	TGTGCCATCAGTGAAGATAGTGAGGCAGAGACCCAGTACTTC
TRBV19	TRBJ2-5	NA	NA	CASSIDTGGETQYF	TGTGCCAGTAGTATAGACACAGGAGGAGAGACCCAGTACTTC
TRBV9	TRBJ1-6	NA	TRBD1	CASSVGQGEPSYNSPLHF	TGTGCCAGCAGCGTGGGACAGGGAGAACCCTCCTATAATTCACCCCTCCACTTT
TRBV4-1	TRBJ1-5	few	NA	CASSSGQYNQPQHF	TGCGCCAGCAGCTCCGGACAGTACAATCAGCCCCAGCATTTT
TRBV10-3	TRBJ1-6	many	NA	CAISGSGDSPLHF	TGTGCCATCAGTGGATCAGGTGATTCACCCCTCCACTTT
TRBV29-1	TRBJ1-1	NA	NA	CSSDPGQNTEAFF	TGCAGCTCAGACCCCGGACAGAACACTGAAGCTTTCTTT
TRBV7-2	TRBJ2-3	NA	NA	CASSLSQSYTDTQYF	TGTGCCAGCAGCTTGAGCCAGTCTTACACAGATACGCAGTATTTT
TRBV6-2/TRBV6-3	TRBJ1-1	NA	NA	CASSYRGLPADTEAFF	TGTGCCAGCAGTTACCGCGGGCTCCCGGCGGACACTGAAGCTTTCTTT
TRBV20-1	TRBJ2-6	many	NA	CSARDNGAGANVLTF	TGCAGTGCTAGAGATAACGGCGCCGGGGCCAACGTCCTGACTTTC
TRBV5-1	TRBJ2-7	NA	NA	CASSHRVSSYEQYF	TGTGCCAGCAGCCACAGGGTTAGCTCCTACGAGCAGTACTTC
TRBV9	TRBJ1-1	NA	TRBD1	CASSATTGANTEAFF	TGTGCCAGCAGCGCTACGACAGGGGCGAACACTGAAGCTTTCTTT
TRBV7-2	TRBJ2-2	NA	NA	CASSQPDRSNTGELFF	TGCGCCAGCAGCCAACCTGACAGGTCGAACACCGGGGAGCTGTTTTTT
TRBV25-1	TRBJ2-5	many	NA	CASSVEIAETQYF	TGTGCCAGCAGTGTTGAGATAGCAGAGACCCAGTACTTC
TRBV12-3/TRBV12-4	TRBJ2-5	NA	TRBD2	CASSLGSGAQETQYF	TGTGCCAGCAGTTTAGGGAGCGGGGCCCAAGAGACCCAGTACTTC
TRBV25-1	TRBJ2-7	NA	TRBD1	CASSYGTGSRNEQYF	TGTGCCAGCAGTTACGGGACAGGGAGTCGAAACGAGCAGTACTTC
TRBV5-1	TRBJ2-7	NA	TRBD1	CASSLEVGGLHEQYF	TGCGCCAGCAGCTTGGAGGTAGGGGGCTTGCACGAGCAGTACTTC
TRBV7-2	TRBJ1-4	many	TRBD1	CASSDRTGAGEKLFF	TGTGCCAGCAGCGACAGGACAGGGGCAGGTGAAAAACTGTTTTTT
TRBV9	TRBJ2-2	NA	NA	CASSVAPAGELFF	TGTGCCAGCAGCGTAGCCCCGGCGGGGGAGCTGTTTTTT
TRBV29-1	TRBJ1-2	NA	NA	CSVGGTGYLGYTF	TGCAGCGTCGGGGGGACGGGATACCTCGGCTACACCTTC
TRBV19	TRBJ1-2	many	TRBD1	CASSVGTADGYTF	TGTGCCAGTAGTGTGGGGACAGCCGATGGCTACACCTTC
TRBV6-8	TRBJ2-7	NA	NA	CASSYGGSPNEQYF	TGTGCCAGCAGTTATGGAGGGTCCCCAAACGAGCAGTACTTC
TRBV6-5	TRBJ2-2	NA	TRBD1	CASTLVWTGPNTGELFF	TGTGCCAGCACCCTCGTATGGACAGGGCCGAACACCGGGGAGCTGTTTTTT
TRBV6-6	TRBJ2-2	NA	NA	CASSQSLPGELFF	TGTGCCAGCAGCCAGAGCCTCCCCGGGGAGCTGTTTTTT
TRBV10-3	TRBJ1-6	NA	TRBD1	CASRPQGSSYNSPLHF	TGTGCCAGCAGACCACAGGGGTCGTCCTATAATTCACCCCTCCACTTT
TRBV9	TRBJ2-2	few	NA	CASSAPQGTGELFF	TGTGCCAGCAGCGCCCCCCAGGGGACCGGGGAGCTGTTTTTT
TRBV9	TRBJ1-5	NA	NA	CASSPLGGVNQPQHF	TGCGCCAGCAGCCCCCTCGGGGGAGTGAATCAGCCCCAGCATTTT
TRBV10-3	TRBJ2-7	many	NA	CAISESEEYEQYF	TGTGCCATCAGTGAGTCGGAGGAGTACGAGCAGTACTTC
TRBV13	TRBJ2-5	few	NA	CASSLVGSGPGETQYF	TGTGCCAGCAGCTTAGTCGGATCCGGCCCTGGAGAGACCCAGTACTTC
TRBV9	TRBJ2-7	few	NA	CASSLYQEYEQYF	TGTGCCAGCAGCTTATATCAGGAATACGAGCAGTACTTC
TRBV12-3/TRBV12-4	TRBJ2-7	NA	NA	CASRFRDNYEQYF	TGTGCCAGCAGATTCCGGGACAACTACGAGCAGTACTTC
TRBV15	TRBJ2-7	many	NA	CATSREPGKYEQYF	TGTGCCACCAGCAGAGAACCAGGGAAGTACGAGCAGTACTTC
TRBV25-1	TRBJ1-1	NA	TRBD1	CASSRTGPNTEAYF	TGTGCCAGCAGCAGGACAGGGCCGAACACTGAAGCTTACTTT
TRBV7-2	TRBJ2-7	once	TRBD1	CASSPIRDRGGLWKQYF	TGTGCCAGCAGCCCAATTCGGGACAGGGGTGGTCTCTGGAAGCAGTACTTC
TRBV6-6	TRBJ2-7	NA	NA	CASSGSASYEQYF	TGTGCCAGCAGTGGTTCAGCCTCCTACGAGCAGTACTTC
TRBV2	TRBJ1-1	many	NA	CASSEDGQRSAFF	TGTGCCAGCAGTGAAGACGGGCAGAGGTCAGCTTTCTTT
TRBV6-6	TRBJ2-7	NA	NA	CASSSYLYEQYF	TGTGCCAGCAGTTCCTACCTCTACGAGCAGTACTTC
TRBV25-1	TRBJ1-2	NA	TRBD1	CASSEPGQGYDYTF	TGTGCCAGCAGTGAGCCGGGACAGGGGTACGACTACACCTTC
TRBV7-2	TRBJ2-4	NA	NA	CASSQGRAQYF	TGTGCCAGTAGTCAAGGACGGGCTCAGTACTTC
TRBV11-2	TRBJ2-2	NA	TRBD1	CASSYPRDRVNTGELFF	TGTGCCAGCAGCTACCCGAGGGACAGGGTGAACACCGGGGAGCTGTTTTTT
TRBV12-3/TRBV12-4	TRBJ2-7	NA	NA	CASSLGPRDYEQYF	TGTGCCAGCAGTTTAGGTCCCAGGGACTACGAGCAGTACTTC
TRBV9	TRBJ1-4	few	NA	CASSTVGGPWANEKLFF	TGTGCCAGCAGCACTGTAGGAGGCCCTTGGGCTAATGAAAAACTGTTTTTT
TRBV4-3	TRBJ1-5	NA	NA	CASSPLPGELWPQHF	TGCGCCAGCAGCCCTCTACCAGGGGAGCTTTGGCCCCAGCATTTT
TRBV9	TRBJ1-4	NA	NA	CASSGDGGQSEKLFF	TGTGCCAGCAGCGGCGATGGGGGGCAGTCGGAAAAACTGTTTTTT
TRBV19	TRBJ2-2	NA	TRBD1	CASTRTGVDGELFF	TGTGCCAGTACCCGGACAGGGGTTGACGGGGAGCTGTTTTTT
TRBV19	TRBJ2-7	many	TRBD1	CASRETGATYEQYF	TGTGCCAGTAGGGAGACAGGGGCGACCTACGAGCAGTACTTC
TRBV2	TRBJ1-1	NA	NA	CASSYGPGGDEAFF	TGTGCCAGCAGCTATGGCCCTGGGGGGGATGAAGCTTTCTTT
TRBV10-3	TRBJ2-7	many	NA	CAISESMGRDGEQYF	TGTGCCATCAGTGAGTCAATGGGCAGGGACGGAGAGCAGTACTTC
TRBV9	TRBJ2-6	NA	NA	CASSLEDWRSGANVLTF	TGTGCCAGCAGTCTGGAGGATTGGAGGTCTGGGGCCAACGTCCTGACTTTC
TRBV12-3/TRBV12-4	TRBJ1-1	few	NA	CASSFLGSVTEAFF	TGTGCCAGCAGTTTTTTAGGGTCGGTCACTGAAGCTTTCTTT
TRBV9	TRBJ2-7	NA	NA	CASSRQGAPYEQYF	TGTGCCAGCAGCCGACAAGGGGCTCCCTACGAGCAGTACTTC
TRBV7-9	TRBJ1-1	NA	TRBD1	CASSQEWDRGSEAFF	TGCGCCAGCAGCCAAGAGTGGGACAGGGGGTCTGAAGCTTTCTTT